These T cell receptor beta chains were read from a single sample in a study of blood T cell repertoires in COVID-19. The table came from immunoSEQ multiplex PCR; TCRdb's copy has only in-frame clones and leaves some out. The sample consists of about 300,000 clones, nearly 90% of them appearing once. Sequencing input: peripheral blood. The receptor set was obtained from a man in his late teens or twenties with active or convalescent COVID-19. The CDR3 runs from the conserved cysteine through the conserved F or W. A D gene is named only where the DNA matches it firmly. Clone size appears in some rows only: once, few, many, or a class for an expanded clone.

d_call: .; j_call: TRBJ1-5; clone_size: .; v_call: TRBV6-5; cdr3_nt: TGTGCCAGCAGTTATGACAGTAATAGCAATCAGCCCCAGCATTTT; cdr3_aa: CASSYDSNSNQPQHF
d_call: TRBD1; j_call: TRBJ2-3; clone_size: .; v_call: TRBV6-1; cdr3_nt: TGTGCCAGCAGTGCCTTGGGTAAGGACAGGGGATCAGATACGCAGTATTTT; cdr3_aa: CASSALGKDRGSDTQYF
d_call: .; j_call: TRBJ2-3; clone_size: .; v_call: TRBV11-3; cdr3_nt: TGTGCCAGCAGCCAGAGCTCAGGCAGGGGTTATCTCACAGATACGCAGTATTTT; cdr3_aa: CASSQSSGRGYLTDTQYF
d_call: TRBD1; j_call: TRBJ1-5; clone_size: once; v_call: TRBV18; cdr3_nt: TGTGCCAGCTCTCCTGGACAGGGGGGTCAGCCCCAGCATTTT; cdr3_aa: CASSPGQGGQPQHF
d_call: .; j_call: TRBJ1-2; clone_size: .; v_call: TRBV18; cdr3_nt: TGTGCCAGCTCACCACCGTTGGAACAGGCTCCCTATGGCTACACCTTC; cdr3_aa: CASSPPLEQAPYGYTF
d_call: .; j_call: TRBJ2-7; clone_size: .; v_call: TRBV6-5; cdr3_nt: TGTGCCAGCAGACTAGACAGGATCACCTACGAGCAGTACTTC; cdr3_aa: CASRLDRITYEQYF
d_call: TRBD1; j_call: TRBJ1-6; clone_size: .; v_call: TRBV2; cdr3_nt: TGTGCCAGCAGTGCTGGGACAGGGGGGTATTCACCCCTCCACTTT; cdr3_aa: CASSAGTGGYSPLHF
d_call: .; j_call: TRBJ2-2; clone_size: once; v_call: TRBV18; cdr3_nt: TGTGCCAGCTCACCTTATCGGGGTCTCACCGGGGAGCTGTTTTTT; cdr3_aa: CASSPYRGLTGELFF
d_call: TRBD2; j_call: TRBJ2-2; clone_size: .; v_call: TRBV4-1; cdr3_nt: TGCGCCAGCAGCCAAGACGGACTAGCGGGGAGGAACACCGGGGAGCTGTTTTTT; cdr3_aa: CASSQDGLAGRNTGELFF
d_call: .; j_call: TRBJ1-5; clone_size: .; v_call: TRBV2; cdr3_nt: TGTGCCAGCAGTGAGTGGCAGGATAGCAATCAGCCCCAGCATTTT; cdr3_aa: CASSEWQDSNQPQHF
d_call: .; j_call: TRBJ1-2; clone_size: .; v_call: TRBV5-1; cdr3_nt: TGCGCCAGCAGCTCCGAGACAGGAAACTATGGCTACACCTTC; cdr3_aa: CASSSETGNYGYTF
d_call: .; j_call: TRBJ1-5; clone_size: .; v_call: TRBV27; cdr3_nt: TGTGCCAGCAGTTTCACGAGTGTTAGCAATCAGCCCCAGCATTTT; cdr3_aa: CASSFTSVSNQPQHF
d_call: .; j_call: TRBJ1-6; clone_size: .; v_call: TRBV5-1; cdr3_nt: TGCGCCAGCAGCTTGGAAGGACGAGGGCATCACTTT; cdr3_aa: CASSLEGRGHHF
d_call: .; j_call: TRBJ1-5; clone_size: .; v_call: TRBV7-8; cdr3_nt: TGTGCCAGCAGCCTTACAGGGAATTTGGGCAATCAGCCCCAGCATTTT; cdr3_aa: CASSLTGNLGNQPQHF
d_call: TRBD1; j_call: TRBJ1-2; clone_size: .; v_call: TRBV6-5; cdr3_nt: TGTGCCAGCAGTCCGACAGGGGCGTCTTATGGCTACACCTTC; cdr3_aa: CASSPTGASYGYTF
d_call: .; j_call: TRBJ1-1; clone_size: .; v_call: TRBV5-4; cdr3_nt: TGTGCCAGCAGCCCCGCGGTTGGAGGGGGGGACACTGAAGCTTTCTTT; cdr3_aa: CASSPAVGGGDTEAFF
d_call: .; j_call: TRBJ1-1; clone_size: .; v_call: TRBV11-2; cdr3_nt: TGTGCCAGCAGCTTAGGGCAGGGGACTGAAGCTTTCTTT; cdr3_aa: CASSLGQGTEAFF
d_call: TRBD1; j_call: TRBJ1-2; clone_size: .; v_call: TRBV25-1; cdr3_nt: TGTGCCAGCAGTGACGGACAGGGGTATGGCTACACCTTC; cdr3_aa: CASSDGQGYGYTF
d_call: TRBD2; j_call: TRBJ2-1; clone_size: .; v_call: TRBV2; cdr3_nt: TGTGCCAGCAGACCGGGGGGGTCGTCCTACAATGAGCAGTTCTTC; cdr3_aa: CASRPGGSSYNEQFF
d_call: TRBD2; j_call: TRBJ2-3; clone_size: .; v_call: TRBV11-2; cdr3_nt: TGTGCCAGCAGCTTTACTAGCGGGGCCACAGATACGCAGTATTTT; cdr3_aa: CASSFTSGATDTQYF
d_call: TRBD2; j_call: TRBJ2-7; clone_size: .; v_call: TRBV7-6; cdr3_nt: TGTGCCAGCAGCTTTGCGCGGGGGGGCCTCAACGAGCAGTACTTC; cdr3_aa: CASSFARGGLNEQYF
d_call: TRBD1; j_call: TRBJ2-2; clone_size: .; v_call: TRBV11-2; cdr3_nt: TGTGCCAGCAGCTTAGCGGGACAGGGTACCGGGGAGCTGTTTTTT; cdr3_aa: CASSLAGQGTGELFF
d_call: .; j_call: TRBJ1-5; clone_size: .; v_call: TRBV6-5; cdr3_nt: TGTGCCAGCACCGACGGAGGGGTTCAGCCCCAGCATTTT; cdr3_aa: CASTDGGVQPQHF